Listed below are T cell receptor beta chains from one sample, sequenced in a study of CD8 T cells in ankylosing spondylitis. TCRdb re-called the 5' RACE reads with MiXCR, one entry per CDR3 protein. The sample has 240,000 or so distinct CDR3 sequences; less than 10% are singletons. Sample: blood, either unsorted or a sorted T cell fraction (not recorded which). These receptors were taken from a male donor with ankylosing spondylitis or in good health (not recorded which). Each CDR3 is given with its conserved first and last residue. Fields, in order: CDR3 protein, CDR3 DNA, J gene, V gene, D gene, clone size. D genes are given only for firm matches. Clone size appears in some rows only: once, few, many, or a class for an expanded clone.

CASRSGDYGYTF TGCGCCAGCAGATCCGGGGACTATGGCTACACCTTC TRBJ1-2 TRBV5-1 NA many
CAISEVGTEAFF TGTGCCATCAGCGAGGTAGGCACTGAAGCTTTCTTT TRBJ1-1 TRBV10-3 NA many
CASSQDRQDNTGELFF TGCGCCAGCAGCCAAGATAGACAGGATAACACCGGGGAGCTGTTTTTT TRBJ2-2 TRBV4-3 NA many
CSAPMGRGIETQYF TGCAGTGCTCCTATGGGAAGGGGGATAGAGACCCAGTACTTC TRBJ2-5 TRBV20-1 NA many
CASSGGLARYNEQFF TGTGCCAGCTCGGGTGGACTAGCGCGATACAATGAGCAGTTCTTC TRBJ2-1 TRBV18 TRBD2 many
CASSPQGNTGAFF TGCGCCAGCAGCCCACAGGGAAACACGGGAGCTTTCTTT TRBJ1-1 TRBV5-1 NA many
CASSLNIYEQYF TGTGCCAGCAGCTTAAACATTTACGAGCAGTACTTC TRBJ2-7 TRBV11-3 NA many
CASSSTGAYEQYF TGTGCCAGCAGCTCAACAGGGGCCTACGAGCAGTACTTC TRBJ2-7 TRBV7-9 TRBD1 many
CASSLARGNYEQYF TGTGCCAGCAGCTTAGCTCGGGGGAACTACGAGCAGTACTTC TRBJ2-7 TRBV7-2 NA many
CSAPSRRENTGELFF TGCAGTGCTCCCTCCCGGCGGGAGAACACCGGGGAGCTGTTTTTT TRBJ2-2 TRBV20-1 NA many
CSARGDRATRKLFF TGCAGTGCTAGGGGGGACAGGGCGACTAGAAAACTGTTTTTT TRBJ1-4 TRBV20-1 TRBD1 many
CSARGDRGVYEQYF TGCAGTGCTAGGGGCGACAGGGGAGTCTACGAGCAGTACTTC TRBJ2-7 TRBV20-1 TRBD1 many
CASSLSRGHTGELFF TGTGCCAGCAGCTTGTCCAGGGGGCACACCGGGGAGCTGTTTTTT TRBJ2-2 TRBV5-6 TRBD1 NA
CASSLAGEGHGYTF TGCGCCAGCAGCTTGGCGGGGGAAGGGCATGGCTACACCTTC TRBJ1-2 TRBV5-1 NA many
CATSSPTAGSPLHF TGTGCCACCAGCAGTCCAACGGCGGGTTCACCCCTCCACTTT TRBJ1-6 TRBV15 NA many
CASRSLGIGGTEAFF TGTGCCAGCAGGTCCCTTGGGATTGGTGGCACTGAAGCTTTCTTT TRBJ1-1 TRBV12-3/TRBV12-4 NA many
CASSGGRLQETQYF TGCGCCAGCTCGGGCGGGAGGCTCCAAGAGACCCAGTACTTC TRBJ2-5 TRBV5-1 TRBD2 many
CASSSLRAGEQYF TGTGCCAGCTCCTCTCTCCGGGCCGGCGAGCAGTACTTC TRBJ2-7 TRBV12-3/TRBV12-4 NA many
CASSLNPRKNEQFF TGTGCCAGCAGTTTAAACCCCCGCAAGAATGAGCAGTTCTTC TRBJ2-1 TRBV12-3/TRBV12-4 NA many
CASSLRQGFFSYNEQFF TGCGCCAGCAGCTTGAGGCAGGGATTTTTCTCCTACAATGAGCAGTTCTTC TRBJ2-1 TRBV5-1 NA NA
CASSTGTTNFDEQFF TGTGCCAGCAGTACCGGGACAACGAATTTCGATGAGCAGTTCTTC TRBJ2-1 TRBV7-2 NA few
CASSPSPRGVGNEQFF TGTGCCAGCAGCCCAAGCCCCCGGGGGGTGGGGAATGAGCAGTTCTTC TRBJ2-1 TRBV9 TRBD2 NA
CASSLEGTVNEQFF TGTGCCAGCAGCTTAGAGGGGACGGTGAATGAGCAGTTCTTC TRBJ2-1 TRBV7-9 NA many
CASSSRTSGGAYEKTQYF TGTGCCAGCAGTTCCCGGACTAGCGGGGGGGCCTACGAAAAGACCCAGTACTTC TRBJ2-5 TRBV12-3/TRBV12-4 TRBD2 NA
CASSPRQMNTEAFF TGTGCCAGCAGTCCCCGGCAGATGAACACTGAAGCTTTCTTT TRBJ1-1 TRBV6-1 NA many
CASGRAGVTEAFF TGTGCCTCTGGAAGGGCGGGGGTCACTGAAGCTTTCTTT TRBJ1-1 TRBV6-1 NA many
CASSLVGKGETQYF TGTGCCAGCAGCTTAGTGGGGAAAGGGGAGACCCAGTACTTC TRBJ2-5 TRBV7-6 NA many